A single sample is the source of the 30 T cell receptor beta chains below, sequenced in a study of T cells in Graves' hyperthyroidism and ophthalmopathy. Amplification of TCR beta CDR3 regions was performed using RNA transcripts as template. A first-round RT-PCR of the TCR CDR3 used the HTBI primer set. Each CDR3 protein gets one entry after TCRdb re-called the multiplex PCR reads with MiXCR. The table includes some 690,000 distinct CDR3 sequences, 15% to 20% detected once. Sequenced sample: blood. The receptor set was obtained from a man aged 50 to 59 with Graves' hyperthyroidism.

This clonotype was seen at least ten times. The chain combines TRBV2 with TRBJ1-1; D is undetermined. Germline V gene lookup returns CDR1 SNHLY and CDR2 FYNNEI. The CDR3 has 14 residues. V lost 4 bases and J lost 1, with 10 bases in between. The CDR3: CASSGSKQNTEAFF. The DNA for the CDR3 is TGTGCCAGCAGTGGCTCCAAACAGAACACTGAAGCTTTCTTT. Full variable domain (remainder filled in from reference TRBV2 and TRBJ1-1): EPEVTQTPSHQVTQMGQEVILRCVPISNHLYFYWYRQILGQKVEFLVSFYNNEISEKSEIFDDQFSVERPDGSNFTLKIRSTKLEDSAMYFCASSGSKQNTEAFFGQGTRLTVV.

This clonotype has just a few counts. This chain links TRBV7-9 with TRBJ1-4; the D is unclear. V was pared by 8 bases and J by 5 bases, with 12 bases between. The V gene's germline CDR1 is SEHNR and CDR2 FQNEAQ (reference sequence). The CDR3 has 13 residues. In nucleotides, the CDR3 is TGTGCCAGCTCCACAGAATCCAATGAAAAACTGTTTTTT. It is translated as CASSTESNEKLFF.

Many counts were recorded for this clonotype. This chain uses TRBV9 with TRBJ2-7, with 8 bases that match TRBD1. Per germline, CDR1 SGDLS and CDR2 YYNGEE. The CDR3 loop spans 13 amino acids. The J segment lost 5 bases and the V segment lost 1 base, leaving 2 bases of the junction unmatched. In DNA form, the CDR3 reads TGTGCCAGCAGCGTACAGGGGGCGAACGAGCAGTACTTC. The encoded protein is CASSVQGANEQYF.

The CDR3 sequence: CASSLVGLGMNTEAFF. CDR3 bases: TGTGCCAGCAGCTTAGTGGGGTTGGGTATGAACACTGAAGCTTTCTTT. The gene calls are TRBV7-2 and TRBJ1-1, with D hard to call. CDR3 length: 16 amino acids. CDR1 and CDR2 (germline): SGHTA, FQGNSA. V was clipped by 1 base and J by 0 bases, with 12 bases between them.

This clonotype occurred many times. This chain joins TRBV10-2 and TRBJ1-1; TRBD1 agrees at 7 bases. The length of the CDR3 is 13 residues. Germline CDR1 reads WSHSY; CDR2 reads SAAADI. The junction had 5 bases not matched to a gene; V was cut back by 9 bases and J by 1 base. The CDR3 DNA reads TGCGCCAGTACCAGGGGGTCGAACACTGAAGCTTTCTTT. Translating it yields CASTRGSNTEAFF.

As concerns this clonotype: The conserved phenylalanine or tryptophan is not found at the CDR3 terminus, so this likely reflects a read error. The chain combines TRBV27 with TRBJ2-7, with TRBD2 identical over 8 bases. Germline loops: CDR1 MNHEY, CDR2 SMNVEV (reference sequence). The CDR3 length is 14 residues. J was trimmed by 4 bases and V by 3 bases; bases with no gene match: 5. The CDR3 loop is CASSFAGTRYEQYL. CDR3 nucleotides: TGTGCCAGCAGTTTTGCCGGGACTAGATACGAGCAGTACCTC.

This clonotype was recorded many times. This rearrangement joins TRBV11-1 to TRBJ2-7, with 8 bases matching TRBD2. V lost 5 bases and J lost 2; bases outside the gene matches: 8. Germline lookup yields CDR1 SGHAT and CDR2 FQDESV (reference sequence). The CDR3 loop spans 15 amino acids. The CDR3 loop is CASSHPGLVPYEQYF. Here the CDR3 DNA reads TGTGCCAGCAGCCATCCGGGACTAGTCCCCTACGAGCAGTACTTC.

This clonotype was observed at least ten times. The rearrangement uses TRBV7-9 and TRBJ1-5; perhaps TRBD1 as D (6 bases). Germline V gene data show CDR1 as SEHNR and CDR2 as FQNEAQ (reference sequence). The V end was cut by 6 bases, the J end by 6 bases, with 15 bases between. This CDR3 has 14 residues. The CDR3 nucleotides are TGTGCCAGCAGTTCTCAGGGGATCGGTCAGCCCCAGCATTTT. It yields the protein CASSSQGIGQPQHF. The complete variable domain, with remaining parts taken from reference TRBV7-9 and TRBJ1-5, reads DTGVSQNPRHKITKRGQNVTFRCDPISEHNRLYWYRQTLGQGPEFLTYFQNEAQLEKSRLLSDRFSAERPKGSFSTLEIQRTEQGDSAMYLCASSSQGIGQPQHFGDGTRLSIL.

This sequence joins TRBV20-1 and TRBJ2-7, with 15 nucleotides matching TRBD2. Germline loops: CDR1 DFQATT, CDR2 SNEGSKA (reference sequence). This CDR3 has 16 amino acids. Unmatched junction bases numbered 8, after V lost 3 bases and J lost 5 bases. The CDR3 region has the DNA TGCAGTGCTAGCTCGGGACTAGCGGGAGGTATGGACGAGCAGTACTTC. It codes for CSASSGLAGGMDEQYF.

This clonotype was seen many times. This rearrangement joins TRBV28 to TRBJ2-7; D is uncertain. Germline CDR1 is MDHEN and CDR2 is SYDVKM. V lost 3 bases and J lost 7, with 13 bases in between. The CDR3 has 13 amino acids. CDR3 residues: CASSFGPPAEQYF. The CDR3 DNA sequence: TGTGCCAGCAGTTTTGGTCCTCCTGCGGAGCAGTACTTC.

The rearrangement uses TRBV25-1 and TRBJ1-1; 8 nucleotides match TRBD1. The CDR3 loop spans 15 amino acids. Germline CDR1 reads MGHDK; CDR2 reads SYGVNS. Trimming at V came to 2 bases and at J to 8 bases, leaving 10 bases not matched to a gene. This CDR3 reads CASSELRGQGVEAFF. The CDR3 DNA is TGTGCCAGCAGTGAACTGAGAGGACAGGGTGTCGAAGCTTTCTTT.

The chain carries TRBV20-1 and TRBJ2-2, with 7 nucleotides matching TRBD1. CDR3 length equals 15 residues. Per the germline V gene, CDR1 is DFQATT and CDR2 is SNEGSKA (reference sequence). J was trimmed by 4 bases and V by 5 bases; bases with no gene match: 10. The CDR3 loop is CSAAKRQGATGELFF. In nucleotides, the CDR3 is TGCAGTGCTGCAAAGCGACAGGGTGCCACCGGGGAGCTGTTTTTT.

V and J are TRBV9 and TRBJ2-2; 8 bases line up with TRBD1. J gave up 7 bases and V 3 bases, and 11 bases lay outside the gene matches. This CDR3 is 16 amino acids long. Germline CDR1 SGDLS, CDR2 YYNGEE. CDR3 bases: TGTGCCAGCAGCGCTGGGACAGGAAAATGGATCGGGGAGCTGTTTTTT. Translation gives CASSAGTGKWIGELFF.

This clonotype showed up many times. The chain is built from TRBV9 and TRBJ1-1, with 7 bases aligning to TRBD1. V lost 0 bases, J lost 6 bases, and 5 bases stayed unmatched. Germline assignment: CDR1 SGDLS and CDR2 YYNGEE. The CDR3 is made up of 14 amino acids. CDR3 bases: TGTGCCAGCAGCGTAGTGGGGACAGCCCCTGAAGCTTTCTTT. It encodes CASSVVGTAPEAFF.

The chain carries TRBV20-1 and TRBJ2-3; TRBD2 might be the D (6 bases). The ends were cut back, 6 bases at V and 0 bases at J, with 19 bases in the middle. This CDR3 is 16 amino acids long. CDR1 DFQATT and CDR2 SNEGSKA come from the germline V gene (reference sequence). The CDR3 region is CSASDWDSSSTDTQYF. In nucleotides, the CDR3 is TGCAGTGCCTCTGACTGGGACTCGTCTAGCACAGATACGCAGTATTTT.

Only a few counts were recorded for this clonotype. The CDR3 sequence is CASSYLAGAFEQFF. DNA of the CDR3: TGTGCCAGCAGTTATCTAGCGGGAGCTTTTGAGCAGTTCTTC. The rearrangement uses TRBV27 and TRBJ2-1; 10 bases match TRBD2. The germline V gene has CDR1 MNHEY and CDR2 SMNVEV (reference sequence). The J segment lost 9 bases and the V segment lost 4 bases, leaving 6 bases of the junction unmatched. This CDR3 is 14 amino acids long.

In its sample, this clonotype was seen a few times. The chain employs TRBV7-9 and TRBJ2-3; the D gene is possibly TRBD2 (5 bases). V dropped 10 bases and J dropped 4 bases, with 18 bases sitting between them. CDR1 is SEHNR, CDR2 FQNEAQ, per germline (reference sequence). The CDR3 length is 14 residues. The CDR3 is CAIGETPQPDTQYF. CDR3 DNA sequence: TGTGCCATCGGGGAGACCCCGCAGCCAGATACGCAGTATTTT.

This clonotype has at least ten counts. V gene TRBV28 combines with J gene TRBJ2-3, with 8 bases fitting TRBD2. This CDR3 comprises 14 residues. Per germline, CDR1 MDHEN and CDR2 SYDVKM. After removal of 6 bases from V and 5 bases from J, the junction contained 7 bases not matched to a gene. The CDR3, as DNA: TGTGCCAGCAGAACGGGAGGGCCCGTAGATACGCAGTATTTT. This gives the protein CASRTGGPVDTQYF.

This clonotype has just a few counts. This CDR3 is CSARGAGNTIYF. The CDR3 DNA reads as TGCAGTGCTAGAGGTGCGGGAAACACCATATATTTT. The rearrangement joins TRBV20-1 to TRBJ1-3; the D is unclear. CDR3 length: 12 residues. V was pared by 1 base and J by 4 bases, with 5 bases between. Germline V gene sequence: CDR1 DFQATT, CDR2 SNEGSKA (reference sequence).

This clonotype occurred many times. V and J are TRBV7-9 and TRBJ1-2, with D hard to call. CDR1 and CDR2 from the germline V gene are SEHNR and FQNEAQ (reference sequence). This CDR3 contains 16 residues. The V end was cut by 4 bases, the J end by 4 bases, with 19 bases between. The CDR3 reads CASSSERGKSAYGYTF. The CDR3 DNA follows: TGTGCCAGCAGCTCTGAGCGTGGGAAGTCGGCCTATGGCTACACCTTC.

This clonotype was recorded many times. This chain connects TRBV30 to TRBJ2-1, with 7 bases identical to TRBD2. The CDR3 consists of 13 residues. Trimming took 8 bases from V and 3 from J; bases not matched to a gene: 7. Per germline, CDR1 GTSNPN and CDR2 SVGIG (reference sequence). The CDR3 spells CAGEASGYNEQFF. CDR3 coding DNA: TGTGCCGGAGAGGCTAGCGGCTACAATGAGCAGTTCTTC.

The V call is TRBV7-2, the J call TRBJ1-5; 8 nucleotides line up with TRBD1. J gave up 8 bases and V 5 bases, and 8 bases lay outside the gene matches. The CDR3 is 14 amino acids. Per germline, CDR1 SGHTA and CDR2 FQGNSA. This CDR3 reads CASSPGQGVEPQHF. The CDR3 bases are TGTGCCAGCAGCCCCGGACAGGGAGTGGAGCCCCAGCATTTT.

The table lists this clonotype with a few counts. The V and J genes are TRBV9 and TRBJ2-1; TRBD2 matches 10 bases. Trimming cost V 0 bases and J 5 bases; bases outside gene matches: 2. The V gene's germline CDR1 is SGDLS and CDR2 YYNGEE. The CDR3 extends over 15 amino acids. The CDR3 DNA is TGTGCCAGCAGCGTAGTTGGACTAGCGGACAATGAGCAGTTCTTC. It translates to CASSVVGLADNEQFF.

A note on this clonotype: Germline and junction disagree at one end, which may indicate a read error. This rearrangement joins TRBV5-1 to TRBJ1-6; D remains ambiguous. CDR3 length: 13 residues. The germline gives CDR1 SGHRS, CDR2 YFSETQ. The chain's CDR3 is CVSSLGDGSPLHF. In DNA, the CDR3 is TGCGTCAGCAGCTTAGGAGATGGGTCACCCCTCCACTTT.

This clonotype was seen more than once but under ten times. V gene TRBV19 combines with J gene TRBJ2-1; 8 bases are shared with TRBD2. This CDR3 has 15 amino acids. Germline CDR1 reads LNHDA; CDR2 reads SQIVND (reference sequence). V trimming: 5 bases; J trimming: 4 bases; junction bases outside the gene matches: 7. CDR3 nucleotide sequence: TGTGCCAGTAGTTCATTACTAGCGGCGTACAATGAGCAGTTCTTC. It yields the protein CASSSLLAAYNEQFF.

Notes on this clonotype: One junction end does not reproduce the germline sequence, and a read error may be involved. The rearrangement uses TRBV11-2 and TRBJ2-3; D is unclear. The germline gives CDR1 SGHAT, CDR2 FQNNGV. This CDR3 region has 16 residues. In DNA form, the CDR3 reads TGTGCCAGCAACTTAGAGCGTTTAGGAGTCCGAGATACGCAGTATTTT. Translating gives CASNLERLGVRDTQYF.

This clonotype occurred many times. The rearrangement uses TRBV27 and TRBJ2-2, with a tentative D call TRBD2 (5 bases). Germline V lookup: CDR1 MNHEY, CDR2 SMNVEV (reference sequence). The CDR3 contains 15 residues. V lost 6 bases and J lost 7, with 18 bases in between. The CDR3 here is CASSRTAAADGELFF. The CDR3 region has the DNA TGTGCCAGCAGCCGGACGGCAGCGGCGGACGGGGAGCTGTTTTTT.

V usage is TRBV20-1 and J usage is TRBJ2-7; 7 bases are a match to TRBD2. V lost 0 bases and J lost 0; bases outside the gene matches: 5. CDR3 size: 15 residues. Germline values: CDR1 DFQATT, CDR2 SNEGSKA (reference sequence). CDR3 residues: CSARDQTSNSYEQYF. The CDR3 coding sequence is TGCAGTGCTAGAGACCAGACTAGCAACTCCTACGAGCAGTACTTC.

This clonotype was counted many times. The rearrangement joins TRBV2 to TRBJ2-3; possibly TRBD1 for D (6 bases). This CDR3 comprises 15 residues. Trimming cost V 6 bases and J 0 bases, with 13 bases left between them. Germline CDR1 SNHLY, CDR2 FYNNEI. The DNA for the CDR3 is TGTGCCAGCAGCCGACAGGACGCAAGCACAGATACGCAGTATTTT. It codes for CASSRQDASTDTQYF.

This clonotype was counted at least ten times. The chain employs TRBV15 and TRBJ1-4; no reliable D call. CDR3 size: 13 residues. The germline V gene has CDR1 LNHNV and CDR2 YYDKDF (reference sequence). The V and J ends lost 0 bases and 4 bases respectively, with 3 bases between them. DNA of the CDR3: TGTGCCACCAGCAGAGACCTTAATGAAAAACTGTTTTTT. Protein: CATSRDLNEKLFF.